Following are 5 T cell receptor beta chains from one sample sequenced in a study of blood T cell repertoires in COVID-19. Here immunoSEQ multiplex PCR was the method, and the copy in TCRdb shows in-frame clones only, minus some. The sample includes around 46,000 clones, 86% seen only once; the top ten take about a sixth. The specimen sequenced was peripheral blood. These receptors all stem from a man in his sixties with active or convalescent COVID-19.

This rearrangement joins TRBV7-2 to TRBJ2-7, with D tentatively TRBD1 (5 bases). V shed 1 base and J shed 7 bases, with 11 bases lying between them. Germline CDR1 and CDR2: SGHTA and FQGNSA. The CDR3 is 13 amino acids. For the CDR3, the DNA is TGTGCCAGCAGCTTAGGCAGGGTAGGAGAGCAGTACTTC. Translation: CASSLGRVGEQYF. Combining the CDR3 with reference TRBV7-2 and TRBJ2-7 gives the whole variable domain GAGVSQSPSNKVTEKGKDVELRCDPISGHTALYWYRQSLGQGLEFLIYFQGNSAPDKSGLPSDRFSAERTGGSVSTLTIQRTQQEDSAVYLCASSLGRVGEQYFGPGTRLTVT.

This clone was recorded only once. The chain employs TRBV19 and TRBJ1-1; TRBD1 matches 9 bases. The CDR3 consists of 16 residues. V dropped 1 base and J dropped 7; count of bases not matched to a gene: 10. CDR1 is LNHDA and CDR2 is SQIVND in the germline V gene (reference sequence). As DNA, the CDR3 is TGTGCCAGTAGTATAGTCTCACAGGGGGCCGGTCTTGAAGCTTTCTTT. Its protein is CASSIVSQGAGLEAFF.

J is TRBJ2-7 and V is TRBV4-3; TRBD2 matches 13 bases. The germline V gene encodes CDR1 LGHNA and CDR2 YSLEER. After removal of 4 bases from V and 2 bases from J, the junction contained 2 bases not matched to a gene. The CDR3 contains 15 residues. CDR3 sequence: CASSPGLAGAYEQYF. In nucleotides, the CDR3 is TGCGCCAGCAGCCCCGGACTAGCGGGGGCCTACGAGCAGTACTTC.

The CDR3 here is CASSVTGSAYNEQFF. The DNA of the CDR3 is TGTGCCAGTAGTGTAACAGGGTCAGCCTACAATGAGCAGTTCTTC. The chain carries TRBV19 and TRBJ2-1; possibly TRBD1 for D (6 bases). V lost 5 bases to trimming and J lost 2 bases, with 13 bases between them. Germline assignment: CDR1 LNHDA and CDR2 SQIVND (reference sequence). This CDR3 contains 15 residues.

The CDR3 loop reads CASSPGLSNEKLFF. CDR3 nucleotide sequence: TGTGCCAGCTCACCAGGGCTGTCGAATGAAAAACTGTTTTTT. This chain joins TRBV18 and TRBJ1-4; D uncertain. V lost 2 bases to trimming and J lost 5 bases, with 9 bases between them. Germline V CDR1 and CDR2: KGHSH, LQKENI. The CDR3 is 14 amino acids.